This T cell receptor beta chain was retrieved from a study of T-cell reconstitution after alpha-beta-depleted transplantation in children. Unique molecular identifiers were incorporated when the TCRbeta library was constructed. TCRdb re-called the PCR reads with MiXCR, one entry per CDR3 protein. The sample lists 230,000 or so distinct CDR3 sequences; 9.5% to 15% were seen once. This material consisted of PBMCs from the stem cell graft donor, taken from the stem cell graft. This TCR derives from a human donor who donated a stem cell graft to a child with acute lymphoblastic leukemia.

CDR3 loop: CAWSVRSGAEQYF. CDR3 coding DNA: TGTGCCTGGAGTGTAAGGTCGGGGGCCGAGCAGTACTTC. The genes are TRBV30 and TRBJ2-7; D could derive from TRBD1 or TRBD2 (6 bases each). Trimming pared 0 bases from V and 6 bases from J, leaving 12 bases between. This CDR3 comprises 13 residues. The germline CDR1 and CDR2 sequences are GTSNPN and SVGIG (reference sequence).